One and the same sample provided the 27 T cell receptor beta chains below, sequenced in a study of cytomegalovirus exposure and HLA in healthy donors. Primers: 60 Vbeta forward and 13 Jbeta reverse. Using immunoSEQ multiplex PCR, the repertoire was profiled, and TCRdb retains in-frame clones only, with some absent. The top ten clones hold 1% to 1.5% of a sample with some 140,000 clones, 73% of them seen once. Source material: PBMCs. These receptors all stem from a woman aged 40 to 50 in good health and CMV-seronegative.

V usage is TRBV6-6 and J usage is TRBJ1-1; 8 bases fit TRBD1. The germline V gene encodes CDR1 MNHNY and CDR2 SVGAGI (reference sequence). This CDR3 is built from 14 residues. After removal of 7 bases from V and 2 bases from J, the junction contained 6 bases not matched to a gene. The CDR3 DNA follows: TGTGCCAGCAACCCCGGACAGGGAAACACTGAAGCTTTCTTT. It yields the protein CASNPGQGNTEAFF.

The chain combines TRBV5-1 with TRBJ1-1; 10 nucleotides match TRBD1. V shed 0 bases and J 0 bases; nucleotides not matched to a gene: 2. The CDR3 is made up of 16 amino acids. Looked up from germline, CDR1 is SGHRS and CDR2 is YFSETQ. CDR3 sequence reads: CASSLGTGGMNTEAFF. The CDR3 region has the DNA TGCGCCAGCAGCTTGGGGACAGGGGGGATGAACACTGAAGCTTTCTTT. Filled out from reference TRBV5-1 and TRBJ1-1, the complete variable domain reads KAGVTQTPRYLIKTRGQQVTLSCSPISGHRSVSWYQQTPGQGLQFLFEYFSETQRNKGNFPGRFSGRQFSNSRSEMNVSTLELGDSALYLCASSLGTGGMNTEAFFGQGTRLTVV.

The J gene is TRBJ2-2, the V gene TRBV5-1; 7 nucleotides agree with TRBD2. V shed 2 bases and J 6 bases; nucleotides not matched to a gene: 10. From germline, CDR1 is SGHRS and CDR2 YFSETQ. There are 16 residues in the CDR3. CDR3 amino acids: CASSFKRGQFPGELFF. Written as DNA, the CDR3 is TGCGCCAGCAGCTTCAAGCGGGGTCAGTTCCCCGGGGAGCTGTTTTTT.

This clone turned up a few times. This sequence joins TRBV5-1 and TRBJ2-5, with D possibly matching TRBD2 (6 bases). V gave up 4 bases and J gave up 4 bases, with 17 bases separating them. Germline CDR1 is SGHRS and CDR2 is YFSETQ. CDR3 length: 15 residues. CDR3 in DNA: TGCGCCAGCAGCCCCAATTCCTGGGGAGGAGAGACCCAGTACTTC. Translating gives CASSPNSWGGETQYF.

The chain combines TRBV15 with TRBJ1-1, with D unresolved. The CDR3 contains 14 residues. The germline V and J ends were trimmed by 0 bases and 4 bases, with 9 bases remaining between them. Germline CDR1 LNHNV, CDR2 YYDKDF (reference sequence). As DNA, the CDR3 is TGTGCCACCAGCAGAGATATCACAGTCACTGAAGCTTTCTTT. Residues: CATSRDITVTEAFF.

The chain has TRBV5-1 and TRBJ2-1; TRBD2 might be the D (7 bases). Germline V gives CDR1 SGHRS, CDR2 YFSETQ. V gave up 4 bases and J gave up 3 bases, with 14 bases separating them. The CDR3 length is 15 residues. This CDR3 reads CASSPGGGDYNEQFF. The DNA of the CDR3 is TGCGCCAGCAGCCCTGGCGGGGGCGACTACAATGAGCAGTTCTTC.

The rearrangement links TRBV5-1 to TRBJ2-2; D may be TRBD1 (6 bases). CDR1 is SGHRS and CDR2 is YFSETQ in the germline V gene. The CDR3 has 14 amino acids. The ends were cut back, 8 bases at V and 1 base at J, with 12 bases in the middle. The CDR3 reads CASGTGQNTGELFF. The CDR3, as DNA: TGCGCCAGTGGGACGGGACAGAACACCGGGGAGCTGTTTTTT.

The chain has TRBV7-2 and TRBJ2-1, with D uncertain. CDR3 length equals 14 residues. Deletions cut 1 base from V and 5 bases from J, with 9 bases between. The germline V gene encodes CDR1 SGHTA and CDR2 FQGNSA. The CDR3, as DNA: TGTGCCAGCAGCTTAGATGTGGCAGACAATGAGCAGTTCTTC. Amino acids: CASSLDVADNEQFF.

This clone showed up just a few times. The V gene is TRBV27, the J gene TRBJ1-5; no reliable D call. The CDR3 covers 13 residues. The ends were cut back, 6 bases at V and 4 bases at J, with 10 bases in the middle. Germline CDR1 is MNHEY and CDR2 is SMNVEV (reference sequence). The CDR3, as DNA: TGTGCCAGCAGCCCCGGAGGAAATCAGCCCCAGCATTTT. It is translated as CASSPGGNQPQHF.

The chain is built from TRBV7-3 and TRBJ1-2, with TRBD1 matching over 7 bases. V shed 5 bases and J 8 bases; nucleotides not matched to a gene: 8. The CDR3 spans 13 residues. Germline V gene sequence: CDR1 SGHTA, CDR2 FQGTGA. Here the CDR3 reads CASSRDRVDGYTF. The CDR3 coding sequence is TGTGCCAGCAGCCGCGACAGGGTGGACGGCTACACCTTC.

The rearrangement uses TRBV7-2 and TRBJ2-5, with D possibly being TRBD2 (5 bases). The CDR3 is made up of 13 amino acids. Trimming cost V 8 bases and J 4 bases, with 14 bases left between them. CDR1 is SGHTA, CDR2 FQGNSA, per germline. The DNA of the CDR3 is TGTGCCAGCGTTACTAGGCGGCGAGAGACCCAGTACTTC. Translated, it gives CASVTRRRETQYF.

This clone was counted only a few times. The chain employs TRBV4-1 and TRBJ2-7; TRBD2 agrees at 7 bases. The CDR3 runs 15 residues. V was clipped by 0 bases and J by 1 base; unmatched bases: 3. Germline lookup yields CDR1 MGHRA and CDR2 YSYEKL. CDR3 in amino acids: CASSQERGLSYEQYF. DNA for the CDR3: TGCGCCAGCAGCCAAGAGCGGGGACTATCCTACGAGCAGTACTTC.

This clone occurred a few times. The rearrangement uses TRBV5-6 and TRBJ1-1; tentatively, D is TRBD1 (6 bases). The germline V gene has CDR1 SGHDT and CDR2 YYEEEE. Trimming cost V 4 bases and J 11 bases, with 18 bases left between them. CDR3 length equals 13 residues. The CDR3 coding sequence is TGTGCCAGCAGCGGAGAGACCAGGGGTATGGCTTTCTTT. Translating it yields CASSGETRGMAFF.

The chain employs TRBV11-2 and TRBJ2-3; D is possibly TRBD2 (5 bases). This CDR3 has 17 amino acids. Germline V gene sequence: CDR1 SGHAT, CDR2 FQNNGV. The V end lost 6 bases, the J end lost 4 bases, and 23 bases lay between the germline ends. Here the CDR3 DNA reads TGTGCCAGCAGACCACTGGGCGGGCGACGACTCTCAGATACGCAGTATTTT. Protein sequence: CASRPLGGRRLSDTQYF.

The rearrangement links TRBV2 to TRBJ2-1; TRBD1 is a possible D gene (6 bases). Germline loops: CDR1 SNHLY, CDR2 FYNNEI. Deletions cut 7 bases from V and 7 bases from J, with 20 bases between. This CDR3 contains 15 residues. CDR3 sequence (DNA): TGTGCCAGCAACCGAAACAGGGAAGTGGGTAATGAGCAGTTCTTC. Protein product: CASNRNREVGNEQFF.

Here the CDR3 reads CASSLWQSPEAFF. In DNA, the CDR3 is TGTGCCAGCAGTTTATGGCAGTCCCCTGAAGCTTTCTTT. This sequence joins TRBV28 and TRBJ1-1, with no clear D. The CDR3 is 13 amino acids. V was trimmed by 0 bases and J by 6 bases, leaving 8 bases between them. Germline V gives CDR1 MDHEN, CDR2 SYDVKM.

V is TRBV5-1 and J is TRBJ2-5; 9 positions agree with TRBD1. From germline, CDR1 is SGHRS and CDR2 YFSETQ. The CDR3 length is 15 residues. After removal of 3 bases from V and 3 bases from J, the junction contained 6 bases not matched to a gene. This CDR3 is CASSSGTGREETQYF. The CDR3 DNA reads TGCGCCAGCAGCTCCGGGACAGGGCGGGAAGAGACCCAGTACTTC. The variable domain in full, completed from reference TRBV5-1 and TRBJ2-5, reads KAGVTQTPRYLIKTRGQQVTLSCSPISGHRSVSWYQQTPGQGLQFLFEYFSETQRNKGNFPGRFSGRQFSNSRSEMNVSTLELGDSALYLCASSSGTGREETQYFGPGTRLLVL.

The chain couples TRBV15 to TRBJ1-5; D is possibly TRBD1 (5 bases). Germline-derived CDR1 and CDR2 are LNHNV and YYDKDF (reference sequence). V was shortened by 0 bases and J by 3 bases, with 9 bases between the two germline ends. CDR3 size: 15 residues. CDR3 protein: CATSRDLGANQPQHF. The CDR3 region has the DNA TGTGCCACCAGCAGAGATCTTGGGGCCAATCAGCCCCAGCATTTT.

CDR3: CASSPGQGAYNEQFF. The CDR3 region has the DNA TGCGCCAGCAGCCCCGGACAGGGAGCCTACAATGAGCAGTTCTTC. J is TRBJ2-1 and V is TRBV4-3; 8 bases fit TRBD1. The CDR3 totals 15 residues. Germline trimming cut 4 bases from V and 2 bases from J; bases unmatched to any gene: 4. From germline, CDR1 is LGHNA and CDR2 YSLEER.

The rearrangement links TRBV6-5 to TRBJ1-5, with D maybe TRBD1 (5 bases). The CDR3 is 15 residues long. V lost 6 bases to trimming and J lost 0 bases, with 12 bases between them. Germline CDR1 and CDR2: MNHEY and SVGAGI. The CDR3 region has the DNA TGTGCCAGCAGAGAGACAGCTTATAGCAATCAGCCCCAGCATTTT. Residues: CASRETAYSNQPQHF.

This clone came up a few times. This chain connects TRBV7-9 to TRBJ2-2; D uncertain. V shed 1 base and J shed 5 bases, with 11 bases lying between them. This CDR3 contains 15 residues. Looked up from germline, CDR1 is SEHNR and CDR2 is FQNEAQ (reference sequence). The CDR3 coding sequence is TGTGCCAGCAGCTTAGACGCCCTGAGGACCGGGGAGCTGTTTTTT. Translated: CASSLDALRTGELFF.

V and J are TRBV18 and TRBJ2-6; 11 bases are shared with TRBD1. Germline lookup yields CDR1 KGHSH and CDR2 LQKENI. The CDR3 runs 18 residues. Unmatched junction bases numbered 1, after V lost 0 bases and J lost 0 bases. Here the CDR3 reads CASSPPGQGVSGANVLTF. The CDR3, as DNA: TGTGCCAGCTCACCACCGGGACAGGGGGTCTCTGGGGCCAACGTCCTGACTTTC.

J is TRBJ1-5 and V is TRBV2; tentative D call: TRBD1 (6 bases). The CDR3 covers 15 residues. V was cut by 4 bases and J by 4 bases, with 14 bases left in between. CDR1 and CDR2 (germline): SNHLY, FYNNEI. CDR3 nucleotide sequence: TGTGCCAGCAGTGCGGACAGTCTAGATAATCAGCCCCAGCATTTT. Protein: CASSADSLDNQPQHF.

This clone was seen a few times. The chain links TRBV9 to TRBJ2-1; weak D call: TRBD1 (5 bases). This CDR3 is built from 13 residues. Germline CDR1 and CDR2: SGDLS and YYNGEE. V lost 3 bases and J lost 6, with 10 bases in between. The CDR3 sequence: CASSAYTGNEQFF. In DNA, the CDR3 is TGTGCCAGCAGCGCGTATACAGGCAATGAGCAGTTCTTC.

This clone was observed once. At one end the junction does not follow the germline gene, possibly because of a read error. CDR3 amino acids: CASSPAGSDHHF. The CDR3 nucleotides read TGCGCCAGCAGCCCTGCGGGGAGCGACCATCATTTC. The V and J genes are TRBV5-1 and TRBJ1-2; D is undetermined. Germline lookup yields CDR1 SGHRS and CDR2 YFSETQ. The CDR3 length is 12 residues.

This clone was counted between two and nine times. The chain combines TRBV27 with TRBJ2-7; 10 bases fit TRBD1. Trimming cost V 2 bases and J 7 bases; bases outside gene matches: 5. The CDR3 spans 14 residues. In germline, CDR1 is MNHEY, CDR2 SMNVEV (reference sequence). This CDR3 reads CASSLRQGAWEQYV. The CDR3 nucleotides are TGTGCCAGCAGTTTACGACAGGGGGCATGGGAGCAGTACGTC.

This chain joins TRBV28 and TRBJ1-4, with D maybe TRBD1 (6 bases). The CDR3 has 14 residues. V lost 3 bases to trimming and J lost 8 bases, with 13 bases between them. Germline V CDR1 and CDR2: MDHEN, SYDVKM. In nucleotides, the CDR3 is TGTGCCAGCAGTTTGGGACAAGGGCGGGAAAAACTGTTTTTT. Its translation: CASSLGQGREKLFF.